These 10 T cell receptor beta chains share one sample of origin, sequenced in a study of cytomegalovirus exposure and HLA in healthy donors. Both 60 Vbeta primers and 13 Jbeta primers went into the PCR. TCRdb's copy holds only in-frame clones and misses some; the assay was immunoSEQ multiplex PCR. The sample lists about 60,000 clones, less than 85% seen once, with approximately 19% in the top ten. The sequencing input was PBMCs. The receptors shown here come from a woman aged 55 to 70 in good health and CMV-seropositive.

Here the CDR3 reads CASSPPGRARGEQYF. DNA for the CDR3: TGTGCCAGCAGCCCCCCAGGTAGGGCCAGGGGCGAGCAGTACTTC. This chain connects TRBV14 to TRBJ2-7; D might be TRBD1 (6 bases). This CDR3 is 15 amino acids long. Trimming pared 4 bases from V and 6 bases from J, leaving 19 bases between. Germline CDR1 is SGHDN and CDR2 is FVKESK. The variable domain in full, with the rest retrieved from reference TRBV14 and TRBJ2-7, is EAGVTQFPSHSVIEKGQTVTLRCDPISGHDNLYWYRRVMGKEIKFLLHFVKESKQDESGMPNNRFLAERTGGTYSTLKVQPAELEDSGVYFCASSPPGRARGEQYFGPGTRLTVT.

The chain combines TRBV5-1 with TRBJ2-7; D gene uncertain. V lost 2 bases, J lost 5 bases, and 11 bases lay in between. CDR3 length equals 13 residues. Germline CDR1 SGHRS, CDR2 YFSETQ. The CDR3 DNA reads TGCGCCAGCAGCTTAAGCACGCGCGACGAGCAGTACTTC. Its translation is CASSLSTRDEQYF.

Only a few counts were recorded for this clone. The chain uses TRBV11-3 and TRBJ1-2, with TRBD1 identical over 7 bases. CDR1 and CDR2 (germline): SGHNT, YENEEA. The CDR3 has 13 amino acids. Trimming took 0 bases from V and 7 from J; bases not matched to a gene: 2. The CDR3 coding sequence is TGTGCCAGCAGCTTAGACGACAGGGTTGGCTACACCTTC. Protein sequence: CASSLDDRVGYTF.

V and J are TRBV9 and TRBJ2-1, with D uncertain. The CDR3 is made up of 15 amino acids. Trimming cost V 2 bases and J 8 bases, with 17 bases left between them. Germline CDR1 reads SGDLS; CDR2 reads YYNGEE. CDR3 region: CASSVGVTSADEQFF. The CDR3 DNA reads TGTGCCAGCAGCGTCGGAGTGACCTCCGCTGATGAGCAGTTCTTC.

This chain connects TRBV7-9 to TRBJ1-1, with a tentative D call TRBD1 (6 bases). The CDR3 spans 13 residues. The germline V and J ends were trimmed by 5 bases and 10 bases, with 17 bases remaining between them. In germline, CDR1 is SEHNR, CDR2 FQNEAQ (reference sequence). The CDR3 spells CASSASGEGVAFF. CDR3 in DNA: TGTGCCAGCAGCGCTTCAGGGGAAGGAGTAGCTTTCTTT.

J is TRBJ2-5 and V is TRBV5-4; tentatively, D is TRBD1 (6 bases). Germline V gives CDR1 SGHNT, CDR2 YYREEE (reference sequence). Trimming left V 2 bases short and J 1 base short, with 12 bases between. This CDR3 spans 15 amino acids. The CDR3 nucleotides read TGTGCCAGCAGCTTCGCGACAGGAGTCCAAGAGACCCAGTACTTC. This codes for CASSFATGVQETQYF.

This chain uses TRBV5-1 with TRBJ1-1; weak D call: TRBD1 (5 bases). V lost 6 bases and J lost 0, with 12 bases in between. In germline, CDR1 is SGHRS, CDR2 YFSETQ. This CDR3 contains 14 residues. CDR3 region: CASKEGSMNTEAFF. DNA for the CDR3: TGCGCCAGCAAGGAGGGGTCAATGAACACTGAAGCTTTCTTT.

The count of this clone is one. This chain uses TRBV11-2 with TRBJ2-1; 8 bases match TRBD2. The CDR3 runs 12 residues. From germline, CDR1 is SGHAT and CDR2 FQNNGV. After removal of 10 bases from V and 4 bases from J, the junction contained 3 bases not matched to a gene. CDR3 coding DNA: TGTGCCACCCAGCGGGGGTACAATGAGCAGTTCTTC. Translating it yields CATQRGYNEQFF.

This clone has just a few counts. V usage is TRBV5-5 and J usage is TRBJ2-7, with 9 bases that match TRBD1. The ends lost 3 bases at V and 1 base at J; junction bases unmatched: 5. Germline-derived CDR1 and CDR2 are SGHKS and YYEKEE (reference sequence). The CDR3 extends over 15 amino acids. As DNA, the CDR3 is TGTGCCAGCAGCTCGGACAGGGGTCCTTCCTACGAGCAGTACTTC. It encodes CASSSDRGPSYEQYF.

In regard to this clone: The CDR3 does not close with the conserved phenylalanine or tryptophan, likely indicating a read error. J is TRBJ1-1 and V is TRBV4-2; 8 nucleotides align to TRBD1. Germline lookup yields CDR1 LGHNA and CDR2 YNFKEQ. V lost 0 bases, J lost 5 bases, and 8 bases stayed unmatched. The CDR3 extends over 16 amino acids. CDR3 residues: CASSQDLGQGATEAFS. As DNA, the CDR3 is TGTGCCAGCAGCCAAGACCTTGGGCAGGGGGCTACTGAAGCTTTCTCT.